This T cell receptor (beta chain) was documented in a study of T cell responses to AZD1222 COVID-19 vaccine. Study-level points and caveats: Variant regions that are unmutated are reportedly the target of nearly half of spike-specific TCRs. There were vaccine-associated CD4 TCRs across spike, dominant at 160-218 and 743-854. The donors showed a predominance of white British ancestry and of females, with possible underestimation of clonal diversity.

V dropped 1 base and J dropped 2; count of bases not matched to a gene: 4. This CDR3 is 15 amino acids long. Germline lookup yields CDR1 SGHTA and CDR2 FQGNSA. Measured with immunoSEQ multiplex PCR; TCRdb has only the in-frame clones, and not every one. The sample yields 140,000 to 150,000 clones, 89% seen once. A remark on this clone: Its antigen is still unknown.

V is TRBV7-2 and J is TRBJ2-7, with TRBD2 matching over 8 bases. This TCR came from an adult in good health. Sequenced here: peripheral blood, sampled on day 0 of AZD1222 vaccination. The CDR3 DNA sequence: TGTGCCAGCAGCTTAGGACTAGCGAGAACCTACGAGCAGTACTTC. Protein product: CASSLGLARTYEQYF.